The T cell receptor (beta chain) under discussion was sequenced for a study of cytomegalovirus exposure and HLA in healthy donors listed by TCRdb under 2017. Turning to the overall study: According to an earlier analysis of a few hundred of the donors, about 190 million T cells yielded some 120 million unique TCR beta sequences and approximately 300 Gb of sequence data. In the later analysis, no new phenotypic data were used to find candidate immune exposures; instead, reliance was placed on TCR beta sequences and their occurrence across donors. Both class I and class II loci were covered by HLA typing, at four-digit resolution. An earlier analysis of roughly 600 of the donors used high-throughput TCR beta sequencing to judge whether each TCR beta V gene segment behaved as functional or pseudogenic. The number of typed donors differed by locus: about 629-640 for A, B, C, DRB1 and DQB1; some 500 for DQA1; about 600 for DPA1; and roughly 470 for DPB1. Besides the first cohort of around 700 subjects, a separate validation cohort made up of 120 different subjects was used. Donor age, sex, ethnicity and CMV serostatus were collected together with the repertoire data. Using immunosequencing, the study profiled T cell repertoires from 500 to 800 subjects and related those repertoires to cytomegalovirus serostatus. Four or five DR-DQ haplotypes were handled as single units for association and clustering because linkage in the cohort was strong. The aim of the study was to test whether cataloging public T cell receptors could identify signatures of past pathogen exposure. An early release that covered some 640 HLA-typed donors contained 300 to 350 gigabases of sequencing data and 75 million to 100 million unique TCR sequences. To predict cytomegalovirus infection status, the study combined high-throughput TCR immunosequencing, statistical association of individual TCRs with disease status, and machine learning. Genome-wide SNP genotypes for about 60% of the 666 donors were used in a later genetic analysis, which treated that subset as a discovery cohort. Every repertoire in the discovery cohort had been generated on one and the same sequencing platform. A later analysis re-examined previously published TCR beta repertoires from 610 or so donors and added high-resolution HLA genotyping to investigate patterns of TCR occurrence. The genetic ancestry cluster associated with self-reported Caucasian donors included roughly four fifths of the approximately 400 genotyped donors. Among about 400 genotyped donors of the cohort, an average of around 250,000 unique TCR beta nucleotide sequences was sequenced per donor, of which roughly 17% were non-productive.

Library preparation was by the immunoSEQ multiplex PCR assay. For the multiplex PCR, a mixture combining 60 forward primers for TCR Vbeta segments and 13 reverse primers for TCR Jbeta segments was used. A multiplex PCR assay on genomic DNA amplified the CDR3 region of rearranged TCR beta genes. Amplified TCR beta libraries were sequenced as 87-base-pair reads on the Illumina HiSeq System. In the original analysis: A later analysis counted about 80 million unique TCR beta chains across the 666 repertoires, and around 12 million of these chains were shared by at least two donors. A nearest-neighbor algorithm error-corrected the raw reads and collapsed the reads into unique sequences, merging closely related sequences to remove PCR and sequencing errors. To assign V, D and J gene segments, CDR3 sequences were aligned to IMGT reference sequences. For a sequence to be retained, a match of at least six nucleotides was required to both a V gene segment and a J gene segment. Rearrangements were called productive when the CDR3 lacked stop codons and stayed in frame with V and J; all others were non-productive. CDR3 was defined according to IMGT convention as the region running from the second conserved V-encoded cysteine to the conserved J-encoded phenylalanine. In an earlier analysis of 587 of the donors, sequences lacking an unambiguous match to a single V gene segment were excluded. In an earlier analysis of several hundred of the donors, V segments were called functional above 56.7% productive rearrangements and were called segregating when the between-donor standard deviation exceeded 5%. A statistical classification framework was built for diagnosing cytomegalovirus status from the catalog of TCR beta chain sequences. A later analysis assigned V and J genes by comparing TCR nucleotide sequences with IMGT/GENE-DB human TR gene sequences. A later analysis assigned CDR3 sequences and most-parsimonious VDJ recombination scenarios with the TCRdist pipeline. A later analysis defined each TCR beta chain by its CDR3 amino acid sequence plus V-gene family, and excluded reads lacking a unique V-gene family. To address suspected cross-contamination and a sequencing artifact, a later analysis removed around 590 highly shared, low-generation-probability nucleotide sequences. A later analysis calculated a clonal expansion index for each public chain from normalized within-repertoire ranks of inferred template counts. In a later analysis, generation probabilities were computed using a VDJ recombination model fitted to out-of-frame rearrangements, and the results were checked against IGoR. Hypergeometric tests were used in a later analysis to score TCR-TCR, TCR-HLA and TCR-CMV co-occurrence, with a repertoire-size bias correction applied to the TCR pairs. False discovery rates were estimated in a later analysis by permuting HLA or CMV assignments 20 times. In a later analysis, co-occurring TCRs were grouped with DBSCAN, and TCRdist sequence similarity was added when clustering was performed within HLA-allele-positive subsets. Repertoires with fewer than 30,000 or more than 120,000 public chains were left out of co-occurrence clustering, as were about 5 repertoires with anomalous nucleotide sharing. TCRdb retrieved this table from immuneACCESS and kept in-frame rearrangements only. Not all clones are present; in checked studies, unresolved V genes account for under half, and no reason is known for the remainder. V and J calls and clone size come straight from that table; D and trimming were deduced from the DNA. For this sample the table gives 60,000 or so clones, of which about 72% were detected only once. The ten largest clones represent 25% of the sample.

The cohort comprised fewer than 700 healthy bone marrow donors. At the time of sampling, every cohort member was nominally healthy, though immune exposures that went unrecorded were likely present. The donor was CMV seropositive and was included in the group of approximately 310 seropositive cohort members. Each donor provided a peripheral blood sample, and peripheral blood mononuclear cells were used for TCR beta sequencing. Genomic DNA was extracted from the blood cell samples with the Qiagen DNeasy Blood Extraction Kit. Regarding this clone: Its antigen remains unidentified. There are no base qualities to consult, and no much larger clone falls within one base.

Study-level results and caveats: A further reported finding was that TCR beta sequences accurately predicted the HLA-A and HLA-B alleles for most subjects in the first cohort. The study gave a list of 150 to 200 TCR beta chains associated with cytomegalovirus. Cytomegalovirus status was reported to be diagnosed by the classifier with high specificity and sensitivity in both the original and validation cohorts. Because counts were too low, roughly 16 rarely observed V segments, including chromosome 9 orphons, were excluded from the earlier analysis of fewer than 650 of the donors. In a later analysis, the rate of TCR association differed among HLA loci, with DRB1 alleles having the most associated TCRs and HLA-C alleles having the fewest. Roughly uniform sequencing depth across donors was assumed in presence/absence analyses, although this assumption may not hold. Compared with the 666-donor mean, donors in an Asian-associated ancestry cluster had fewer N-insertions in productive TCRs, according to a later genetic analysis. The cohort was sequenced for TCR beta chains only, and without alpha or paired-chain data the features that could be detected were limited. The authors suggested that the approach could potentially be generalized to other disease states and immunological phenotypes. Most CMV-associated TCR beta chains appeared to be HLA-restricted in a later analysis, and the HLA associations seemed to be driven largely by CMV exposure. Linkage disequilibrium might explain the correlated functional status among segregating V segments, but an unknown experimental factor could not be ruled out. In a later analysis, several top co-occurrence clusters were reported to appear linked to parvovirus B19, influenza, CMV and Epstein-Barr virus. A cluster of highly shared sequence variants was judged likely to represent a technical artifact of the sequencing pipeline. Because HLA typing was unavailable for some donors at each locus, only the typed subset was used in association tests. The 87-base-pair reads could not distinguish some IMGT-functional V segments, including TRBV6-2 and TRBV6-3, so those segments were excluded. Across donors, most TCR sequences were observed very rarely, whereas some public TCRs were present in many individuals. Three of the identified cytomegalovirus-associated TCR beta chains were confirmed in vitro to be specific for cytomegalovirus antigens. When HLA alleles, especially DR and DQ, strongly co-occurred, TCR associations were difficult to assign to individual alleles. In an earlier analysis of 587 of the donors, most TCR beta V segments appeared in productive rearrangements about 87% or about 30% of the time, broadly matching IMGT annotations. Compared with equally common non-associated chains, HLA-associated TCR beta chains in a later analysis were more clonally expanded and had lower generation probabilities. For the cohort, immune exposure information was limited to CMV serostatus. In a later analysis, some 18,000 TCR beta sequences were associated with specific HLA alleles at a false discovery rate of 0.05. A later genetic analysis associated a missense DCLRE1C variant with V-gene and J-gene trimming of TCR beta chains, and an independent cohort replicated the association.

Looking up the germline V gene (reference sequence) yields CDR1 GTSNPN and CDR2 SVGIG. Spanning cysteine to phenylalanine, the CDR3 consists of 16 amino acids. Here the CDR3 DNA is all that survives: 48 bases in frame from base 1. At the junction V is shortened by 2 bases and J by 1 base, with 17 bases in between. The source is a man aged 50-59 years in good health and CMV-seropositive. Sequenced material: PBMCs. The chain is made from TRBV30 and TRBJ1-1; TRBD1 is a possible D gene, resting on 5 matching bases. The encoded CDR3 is CAWSTSRDPRNTEAFF. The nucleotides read TGTGCCTGGAGTACTAGCCGGGACCCGAGGAACACTGAAGCTTTCTTT. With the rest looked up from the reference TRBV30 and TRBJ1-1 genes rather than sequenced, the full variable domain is SQTIHQWPATLVQPVGSPLSLECTVEGTSNPNLYWYRQAAGRGLQLLFYSVGIGQISSEVPQNLSASRPQDRQFILSSKKLLLSDSGFYLCAWSTSRDPRNTEAFFGQGTRLTVV.